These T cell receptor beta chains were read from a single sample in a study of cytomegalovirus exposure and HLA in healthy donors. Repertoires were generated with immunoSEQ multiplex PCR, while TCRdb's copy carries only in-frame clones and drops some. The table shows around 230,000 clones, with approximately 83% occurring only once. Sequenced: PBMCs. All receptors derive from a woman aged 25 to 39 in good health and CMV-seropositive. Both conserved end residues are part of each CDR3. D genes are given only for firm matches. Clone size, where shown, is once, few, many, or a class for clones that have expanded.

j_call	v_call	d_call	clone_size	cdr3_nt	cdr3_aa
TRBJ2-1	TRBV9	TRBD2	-	TGTGCCAGCAGCCCTCGACTAGCGGGATACAATGAGCAGTTCTTC	CASSPRLAGYNEQFF
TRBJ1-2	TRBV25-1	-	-	TGTGCCAGCAGTGAATATTACAATTCGGGTTATGGCTACACCTTC	CASSEYYNSGYGYTF
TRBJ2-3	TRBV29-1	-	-	TGCAGCGTTCGGCGGGAACACACAGATACGCAGTATTTT	CSVRREHTDTQYF
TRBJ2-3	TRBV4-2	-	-	TGTGCCAGCAGCCAAGATGCAGGCACAGATACGCAGTATTTT	CASSQDAGTDTQYF
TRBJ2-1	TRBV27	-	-	TGTGCCAGCAGTTTATCTAGCGGAAGCTCCTACAATGAGCAGTTCTTC	CASSLSSGSSYNEQFF
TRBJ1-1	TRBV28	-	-	TGTGCCAGCAGTTTATCGACAGGCAGAGCTTTCTTT	CASSLSTGRAFF
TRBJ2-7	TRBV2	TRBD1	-	TGTGCCAGCAGTGGCTCCGACAGGGGGTCCACCTACGAGCAGTACTTC	CASSGSDRGSTYEQYF
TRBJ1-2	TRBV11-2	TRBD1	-	TGTGCCAGCAGTCGACAGGGAGCTGCTAACTATGGCTACACCTTC	CASSRQGAANYGYTF
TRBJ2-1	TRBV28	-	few	TGTGCCATCGTAGCGTCGGGGTATGAGCAGTTCTTC	CAIVASGYEQFF
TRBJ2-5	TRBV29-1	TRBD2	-	TGCAGCGTTGCTAGAGCGGGAGGGCCTTCAGGAGAGACCCAGTACTTC	CSVARAGGPSGETQYF
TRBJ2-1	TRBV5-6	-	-	TGTGCCAGCAGCTTGTCTTGGGGAGGCAGGGAATATGAGCAGTTCTTC	CASSLSWGGREYEQFF
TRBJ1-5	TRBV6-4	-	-	TGTGCCAGCAGTGACTCCGGTTCTAATCAGCCCCAGCATTTT	CASSDSGSNQPQHF
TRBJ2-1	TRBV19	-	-	TGTGCCAGTAGTCCAACAGGGCCCCGAAATGAGCAGTTCTTC	CASSPTGPRNEQFF
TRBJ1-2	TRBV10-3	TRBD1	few	TGTGCCACCCGTCAAGGGACAGGGGGCTTCTATGGCTACACCTTC	CATRQGTGGFYGYTF
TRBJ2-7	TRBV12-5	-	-	TGTGCTAGTCTGGGGGACATCTCCTACGAGCAGTACTTC	CASLGDISYEQYF
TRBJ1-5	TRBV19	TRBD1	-	TGTGCCAGTAGTATCGAGACAGGGGTTCAGCCCCAGCATTTT	CASSIETGVQPQHF
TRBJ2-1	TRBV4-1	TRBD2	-	TGCGCCAGCAGCCGAGAGGCGGGAGGGCCCTATGAGCAGTTCTTC	CASSREAGGPYEQFF
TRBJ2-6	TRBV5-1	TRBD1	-	TGCGCCAGCAGCTTGTTGACAGGGGGCAACTCTGGGGCCAACGTCCTGACTTTC	CASSLLTGGNSGANVLTF
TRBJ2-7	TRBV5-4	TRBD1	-	TGTGCCAGCAGCATTCGGACAGGGGGGGCCTACGAGCAGTACTTC	CASSIRTGGAYEQYF
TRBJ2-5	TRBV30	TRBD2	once	TGTGCCTGGAGCCGAGGATTAGCGGGAGAAGAGACCCAGTACTTC	CAWSRGLAGEETQYF
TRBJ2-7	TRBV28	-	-	TGTGCCAGCAGGGGACACCAAACCAGGGGCGAGCAGTACTTC	CASRGHQTRGEQYF
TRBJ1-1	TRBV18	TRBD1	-	TGTGCCAGCTCATCTAGACAGGGTGTCTCGGAAGCTTTCTTT	CASSSRQGVSEAFF
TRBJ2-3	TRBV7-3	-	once	TGTGCCAGCAGCTCCTGGACCTCTAGCGCTAGCACAGATACGCAGTATTTT	CASSSWTSSASTDTQYF
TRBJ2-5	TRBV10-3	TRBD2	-	TGTGCCATCAGTGAGGCTAGCGGGAAGGGGGAGACCCAGTACTTC	CAISEASGKGETQYF
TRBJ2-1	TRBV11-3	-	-	TGTGCCAGCAGCTTTGGAGGATACAATGAGCAGTTCTTC	CASSFGGYNEQFF
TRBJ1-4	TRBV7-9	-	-	TGTGCCAGCAGCTTACGGGGGTGGGCAACTAATGAAAAACTGTTTTTT	CASSLRGWATNEKLFF
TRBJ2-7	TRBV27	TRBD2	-	TGTGCCAGCAGTTCCTCAGCGAGCGGGAGCTCCTACGAGCAGTACTTC	CASSSSASGSSYEQYF
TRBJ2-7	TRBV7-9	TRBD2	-	TGTGCCAGCAGCCTGTATAGCGGGACGAGGAGCTCCTACGAGCAGTACTTC	CASSLYSGTRSSYEQYF
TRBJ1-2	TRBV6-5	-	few	TGTGCCAGCAGTTACAGTACGGGTAGCGGCTACACCTTC	CASSYSTGSGYTF
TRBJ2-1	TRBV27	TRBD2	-	TGTGCCAGCAGTTTACGATTCCGAGCGGGAGGGCCTCGGGACAATGAGCAGTTCTTC	CASSLRFRAGGPRDNEQFF
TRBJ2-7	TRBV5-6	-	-	TGTGCCAGCATTCGGCGGATCTACGAGCAGTACTTC	CASIRRIYEQYF
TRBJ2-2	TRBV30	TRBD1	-	TGTGCCTGGAAACCCAGGAGTCAGGGGGCGATTTTCGGCACCGGGGAGCTGTTTTTT	CAWKPRSQGAIFGTGELFF
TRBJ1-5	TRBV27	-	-	TGTGCCAGCAGTGAGGGCAATCAGCCCCAGCATTTT	CASSEGNQPQHF
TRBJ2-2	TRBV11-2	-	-	TGTGCCAGCAGCCCGATCGGCGGGTACACCGGGGAGCTGTTTTTT	CASSPIGGYTGELFF
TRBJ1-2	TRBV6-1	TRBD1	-	TGTGCCAGCAGTGAAAGGACAGGACCCCCATATGGCTACACCTTC	CASSERTGPPYGYTF
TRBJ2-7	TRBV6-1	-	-	TGTGCCAGCAGTGAGTGGAGCGGGACAAGGTACGAGCAGTACTTC	CASSEWSGTRYEQYF
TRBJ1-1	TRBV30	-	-	TGTGCCTGGAGTGAGGCAGGGATGGTTCGAGGTGGTGAAGCTTTCTTT	CAWSEAGMVRGGEAFF
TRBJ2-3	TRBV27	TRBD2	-	TGTGCCAGCGGCGGGAGTGGTTCAGATACGCAGTATTTT	CASGGSGSDTQYF
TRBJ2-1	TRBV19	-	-	TGTGCCAGTAGTATGTCCGGCAGGGCGAGCTACAATGAGCAGTTCTTC	CASSMSGRASYNEQFF
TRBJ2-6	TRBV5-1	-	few	TGCGCCAGCAGCTCTAGGACAGCTTCTGGGGCCAACGTCCTGACTTTC	CASSSRTASGANVLTF
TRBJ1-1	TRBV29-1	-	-	TGCAGCGTTTGGACACGACCTGAAGCTTTCTTT	CSVWTRPEAFF
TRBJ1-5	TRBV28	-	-	TGTGCCAGCCAATGGGAGTTGAACCAGCCCCAGCATTTT	CASQWELNQPQHF
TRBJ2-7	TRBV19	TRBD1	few	TGTGCCAGTAACCCGGGACAGGGTTCCGAGCAGTACTTC	CASNPGQGSEQYF
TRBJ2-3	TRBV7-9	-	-	TGTGCCAGCAGCTTCCAGGGTTCGAGCACAGATACGCAGTATTTT	CASSFQGSSTDTQYF
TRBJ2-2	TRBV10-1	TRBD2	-	TGCGCCAGCAGTGCCCGACTAGCGGGGTTACCCGGGGAGCTGTTTTTT	CASSARLAGLPGELFF
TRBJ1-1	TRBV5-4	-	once	TGTGCCAGCAGCCCCCCGAAGGGGGAAGGGAACACTGAAGCTTTCTTT	CASSPPKGEGNTEAFF
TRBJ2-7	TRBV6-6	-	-	TGTGCCAGCTCGACAGTCTTCTACGAGCAGTACTTC	CASSTVFYEQYF
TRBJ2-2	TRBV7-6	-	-	TGTGCCAGCAGCTTCACCCGAGGAACGCTTGACACCGGGGAGCTGTTTTTT	CASSFTRGTLDTGELFF
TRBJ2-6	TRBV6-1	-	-	TGTGCCATAAGAGGCTCTGGGGCCAACGTCCTGACTTTC	CAIRGSGANVLTF